These T cell receptor beta chains were read from a single sample in a study of T-cell memory formation after mild COVID-19. MiXCR, run by TCRdb on the 5' RACE reads, gives a single entry per CDR3 protein. The sample has about 140,000 distinct CDR3 sequences, around 15% seen once; the top ten hold about 29%. The source material was PBMCs or a T cell subset sorted from them (not recorded which). The origin of the receptors is an adult woman who had mild COVID-19 (a few samples of this study predate the infection). Cell type and time point are not known. CDR3s include the opening cysteine and the closing phenylalanine or tryptophan. Each record gives: clone size, CDR3 length, J gene, D gene, V gene, CDR3 DNA, CDR3 protein. A D gene is named only where the DNA matches it firmly. For some rows the clone size is stated as once, few or many, or as a class when expanded; others skip it.

>few|15|TRBJ2-3|.|TRBV5-8
TGTGCCAGCAGCTTGGGCAGGGGAAGCACAGATACGCAGTATTTT
CASSLGRGSTDTQYF
>.|13|TRBJ2-7|.|TRBV6-6
TGTGCCAGCAGTTCGACCGATTCCTACGAGCAGTACTTC
CASSSTDSYEQYF
>.|14|TRBJ2-5|.|TRBV7-6
TGTGCCAGCAGCTTCGGGGGGCCCCAAGAGACCCAGTACTTC
CASSFGGPQETQYF
>.|16|TRBJ2-6|.|TRBV19
TGTGCCAGTAGTATAGTTACGGCATCCGGGGCCAACGTCCTGACTTTC
CASSIVTASGANVLTF
>few|11|TRBJ2-7|TRBD1|TRBV29-1
TGCAGCGTTGACAGGGGGTACGAGCAGTACTTC
CSVDRGYEQYF
>.|14|TRBJ2-1|TRBD2|TRBV11-2
TGTGCCAGCAGCTCGGGACTAGCGGTAAATGAGCAGTTCTTC
CASSSGLAVNEQFF
>few|14|TRBJ2-7|.|TRBV20-1
TGCAGTGCTAGAGATCTGGGGAAGGCCTACGAGCAGTACTTC
CSARDLGKAYEQYF
>few|12|TRBJ2-5|TRBD2|TRBV30
TGTGCCTCGGGACTAGCGCAGGAGACCCAGTACTTC
CASGLAQETQYF
>.|15|TRBJ2-3|.|TRBV4-1
TGCGCCAGCAGCCAAGGCACCGGGGCGTTCGATACGCAGTATTTT
CASSQGTGAFDTQYF
>few|14|TRBJ2-7|.|TRBV24-1
TGTGCCACCAGTGATACTAGATCTCCCTACGAGCAGTACTTC
CATSDTRSPYEQYF
>few|16|TRBJ2-3|TRBD2|TRBV3-1
TGTGCCAGCAGCATTGGGACTAGCGGGGTCGGAGATACGCAGTATTTT
CASSIGTSGVGDTQYF
>few|15|TRBJ1-1|TRBD1|TRBV6-5
TGTGCCAGCAGTTACTCGGGACAGATGAACACTGAAGCTTTCTTT
CASSYSGQMNTEAFF
>many|16|TRBJ2-1|TRBD1|TRBV4-1
TGCGCCAGCAGCCACCCCCTGGACAGGGCCAACAATGAGCAGTTCTTC
CASSHPLDRANNEQFF
>few|12|TRBJ2-7|.|TRBV5-1
TGCGCCAGCAGTGACAGGTCCTACGAGCAGTACTTC
CASSDRSYEQYF
>.|14|TRBJ2-3|.|TRBV2
TGTGCCAGCAGTGATAGGAGTCTCACAGATACGCAGTATTTT
CASSDRSLTDTQYF
>few|15|TRBJ2-7|TRBD1|TRBV7-9
TGTGCCAGCAGCCCCGCGGACAGGAGCTCCTACGAGCAGTACTTC
CASSPADRSSYEQYF
>few|14|TRBJ1-1|.|TRBV7-9
TGTGCCAGCAGCTTAGGGTTGGTGGAGGGAGAAGCTTTCTTT
CASSLGLVEGEAFF
>few|14|TRBJ2-7|.|TRBV24-1
TGTGCCACCAGTGATTTGGGAGGCTACGAGCGGCAGTACTTC
CATSDLGGYERQYF
>.|15|TRBJ2-1|.|TRBV24-1
TGTGCCACCAGTGACGAAGGAGATTCCTACAATGAGCAGTTCTTC
CATSDEGDSYNEQFF
>few|14|TRBJ2-7|TRBD2|TRBV7-9
TGTGCCAGCAGTCGTAGCGGGAGGGCTTACGAGCAGTACTTC
CASSRSGRAYEQYF
>.|14|TRBJ1-2|TRBD1|TRBV15
TGTGCCACCAGCAGAGCAGACAGGGGATGGGGCTACACCTTC
CATSRADRGWGYTF
>few|15|TRBJ2-3|TRBD2|TRBV7-3
TGTGCCAGCAGCTTGGCTAGCGGATTGACAGATACGCAGTATTTT
CASSLASGLTDTQYF
>.|13|TRBJ2-5|.|TRBV4-1
TGCGCCAGCAGCCAAGGACAACGGGAGACCCAGTACTTC
CASSQGQRETQYF
>.|17|TRBJ2-7|TRBD2|TRBV20-1
TGCAGTGCTAGAGGGGTATTTAGCGGGAGGGTGACCTACGAGCAGTACTTC
CSARGVFSGRVTYEQYF
>many|15|TRBJ2-7|TRBD2|TRBV9
TGTGCCAGCAGCGTAGCGGCTAGCGGGGCCCTCGAGCAGTACTTC
CASSVAASGALEQYF
>.|14|TRBJ1-2|.|TRBV7-2
TGTGCCAGCAGCTCTGAAACAGGTGACTATGGCTACACCTTC
CASSSETGDYGYTF
>.|14|TRBJ2-7|.|TRBV5-1
TGCGCCAGCAGCTTGGAGGTGGGTACCTACGAGCAGTACTTC
CASSLEVGTYEQYF
>few|15|TRBJ2-1|TRBD2|TRBV12-3/TRBV12-4
TGTGCCAGCAGTTTACTAGCGGGGGAGTGGAATGAGCAGTTCTTC
CASSLLAGEWNEQFF
>few|14|TRBJ1-4|.|TRBV4-1
TGCGCCAGCAGCCAGTGGACTGAAGGAGAAAAACTGTTTTTT
CASSQWTEGEKLFF
>few|14|TRBJ1-3|.|TRBV7-2
TGTGCCAGCAGCTTAGGAGGGACTGGAAACACCATATATTTT
CASSLGGTGNTIYF
>few|14|TRBJ2-7|.|TRBV4-1
TGCGCCAGCAGTCGACAGGTTGACTCCTACGAGCAGTACTTC
CASSRQVDSYEQYF
>.|11|TRBJ1-2|.|TRBV29-1
TGCAGCGTTGAAGAGACGGAGGACTACACCTTC
CSVEETEDYTF
>.|11|TRBJ1-1|.|TRBV20-1
TGCAGTGCTAGTGCGGACACTGAAGCTTTCTTT
CSASADTEAFF
>many|17|TRBJ2-1|TRBD2|TRBV7-8
TGTGCCAGCAGTCCCTCGGTGGGACTAGCGGGGTATAATGAGCAGTTCTTC
CASSPSVGLAGYNEQFF
>few|12|TRBJ1-1|.|TRBV11-1
TGTGCCAGCAGCTTAGCGACCACTGAAGCTTTCTTT
CASSLATTEAFF
>.|14|TRBJ2-7|.|TRBV12-3/TRBV12-4
TGTGCCAGCAGCGATGGGGGCCTCTCCTACGAGCAGTACTTC
CASSDGGLSYEQYF
>few|15|TRBJ1-1|.|TRBV6-5
TGTGCCAGCAGTTACCGCCCAAGGCCGGACACTGAAGCTTTCTTT
CASSYRPRPDTEAFF
>.|15|TRBJ2-1|.|TRBV6-6
TGTGCCAGCAGGCGCAGGACTGGGGTACAGGGAGAGCAGTTCTTC
CASRRRTGVQGEQFF
>few|13|TRBJ1-1|TRBD1|TRBV12-3/TRBV12-4
TGTGCCAGCAGTGGCAGGGGGCCTACTGAAGCTTTCTTT
CASSGRGPTEAFF
>.|15|TRBJ2-1|TRBD2|TRBV7-2
TGTGCCAGCAGCTCCTGGACTAGACGGGGCGATGAGCAGTTCTTC
CASSSWTRRGDEQFF
>.|16|TRBJ2-1|TRBD2|TRBV12-3/TRBV12-4
TGTGCCAGCAGTAAGCCAGCGGGGGTTTCCTACAATGAGCAGTTCTTC
CASSKPAGVSYNEQFF